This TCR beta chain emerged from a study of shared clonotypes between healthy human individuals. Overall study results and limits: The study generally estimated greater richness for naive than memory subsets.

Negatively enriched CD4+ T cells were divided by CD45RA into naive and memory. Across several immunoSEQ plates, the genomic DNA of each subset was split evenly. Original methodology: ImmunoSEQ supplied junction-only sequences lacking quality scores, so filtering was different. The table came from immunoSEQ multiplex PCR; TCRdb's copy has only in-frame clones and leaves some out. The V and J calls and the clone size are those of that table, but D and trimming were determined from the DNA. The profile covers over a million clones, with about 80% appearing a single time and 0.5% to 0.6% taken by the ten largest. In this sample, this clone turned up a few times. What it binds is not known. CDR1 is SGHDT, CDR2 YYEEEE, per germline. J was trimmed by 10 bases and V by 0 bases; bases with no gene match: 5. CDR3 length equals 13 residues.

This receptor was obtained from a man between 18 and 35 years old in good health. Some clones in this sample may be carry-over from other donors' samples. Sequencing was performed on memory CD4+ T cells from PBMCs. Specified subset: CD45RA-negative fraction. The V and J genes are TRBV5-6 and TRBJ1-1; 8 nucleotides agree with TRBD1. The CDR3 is CASSLVGQDLAFF. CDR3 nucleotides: TGTGCCAGCAGCTTGGTGGGACAGGATTTAGCTTTCTTT.